This T cell receptor (beta chain) is from a study of T cell responses to AZD1222 COVID-19 vaccine. Across the study: Pooled samples include second doses given at about 4 or 12 weeks.

Comments on this clone: The antigen remains unidentified.

Findings of the study overall: None of the repertoires were sampled until the peak T cell response had passed. There were vaccine-associated CD4 TCRs across spike, dominant at 160-218 and 743-854.

Losses at the gene ends were 8 bases for V and 2 bases for J; bases not matched to a gene: 4. The CDR3 consists of 13 residues. In germline, CDR1 is SNHLY, CDR2 FYNNEI. Assay: immunoSEQ multiplex PCR; the TCRdb copy retains only in-frame clones and omits some. The sample holds tens of thousands of clones; around nine tenths are singletons and the top ten take over 2%. The material sequenced was peripheral blood, taken on day 0 of AZD1222 vaccination. The genes are TRBV2 and TRBJ2-7; 9 positions agree with TRBD1. The TCR comes from an adult in good health. Written as DNA, the CDR3 is TGTGCCAGCGGGACAGGGCCCGCCTACGAGCAGTACTTC. Residues: CASGTGPAYEQYF.